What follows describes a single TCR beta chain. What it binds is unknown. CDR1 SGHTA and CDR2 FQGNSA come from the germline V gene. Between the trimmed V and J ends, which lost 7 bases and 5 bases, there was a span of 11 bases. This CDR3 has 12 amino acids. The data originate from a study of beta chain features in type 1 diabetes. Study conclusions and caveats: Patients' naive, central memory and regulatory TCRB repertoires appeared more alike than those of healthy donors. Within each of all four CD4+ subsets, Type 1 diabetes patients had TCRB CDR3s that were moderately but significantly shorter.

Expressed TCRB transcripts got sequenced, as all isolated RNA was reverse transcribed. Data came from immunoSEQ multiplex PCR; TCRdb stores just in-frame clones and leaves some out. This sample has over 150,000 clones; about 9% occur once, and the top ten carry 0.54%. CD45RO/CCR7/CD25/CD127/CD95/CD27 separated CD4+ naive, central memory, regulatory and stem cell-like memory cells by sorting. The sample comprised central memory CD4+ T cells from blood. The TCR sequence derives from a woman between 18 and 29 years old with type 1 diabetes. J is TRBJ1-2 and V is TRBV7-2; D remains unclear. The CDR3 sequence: CASNFGVYGYTF. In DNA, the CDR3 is TGTGCCAGCAACTTCGGGGTTTATGGCTACACCTTC. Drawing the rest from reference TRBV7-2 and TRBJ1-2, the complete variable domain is GAGVSQSPSNKVTEKGKDVELRCDPISGHTALYWYRQSLGQGLEFLIYFQGNSAPDKSGLPSDRFSAERTGGSVSTLTIQRTQQEDSAVYLCASNFGVYGYTFGSGTRLTVV.